The 25 T cell receptor beta chains listed next were all sequenced from one sample in a study of blood T cell repertoires in COVID-19. Some clones are missing from TCRdb's copy, which holds only in-frame ones; the method was immunoSEQ multiplex PCR. The sample consists of some 300,000 clones, around 89% of them appearing once. Source material: peripheral blood. These receptors were taken from a middle-aged woman with COVID-19, enrolled during active disease.

The CDR3 DNA follows: TGTGCCAGCAGTTACTTGGCGGGAGCAGATACGCAGTATTTT. It codes for CASSYLAGADTQYF. This sequence joins TRBV6-2 or TRBV6-3 and TRBJ2-3, with 7 bases aligning to TRBD2. The ends lost 1 base at V and 4 bases at J; junction bases unmatched: 2. The CDR3 contains 14 residues. Germline-derived CDR1 and CDR2 are MNHEY and SVGEGT.

In this sample, this clone turned up once. V gene TRBV7-2 combines with J gene TRBJ2-1, with 9 bases lining up with TRBD2. V dropped 5 bases and J dropped 3; count of bases not matched to a gene: 5. Per germline, CDR1 SGHTA and CDR2 FQGNSA. This CDR3 comprises 15 residues. The CDR3 here is CASSASGGFYNEQFF. DNA for the CDR3: TGTGCCAGCAGCGCCAGCGGGGGGTTCTACAATGAGCAGTTCTTC. Drawing the rest from reference TRBV7-2 and TRBJ2-1, the complete variable domain is GAGVSQSPSNKVTEKGKDVELRCDPISGHTALYWYRQSLGQGLEFLIYFQGNSAPDKSGLPSDRFSAERTGGSVSTLTIQRTQQEDSAVYLCASSASGGFYNEQFFGPGTRLTVL.

The chain recombines TRBV5-4 with TRBJ2-5; D is perhaps TRBD2 (7 bases). V gave up 4 bases and J gave up 4 bases, with 23 bases separating them. Germline V gene sequence: CDR1 SGHNT, CDR2 YYREEE (reference sequence). This CDR3 comprises 17 residues. CDR3 residues: CASSVPATGGGAETQYF. For the CDR3, the DNA is TGTGCCAGCAGCGTGCCCGCGACGGGCGGGGGCGCAGAGACCCAGTACTTC. Using reference TRBV5-4 and TRBJ2-5 for the parts outside the CDR3, the full variable domain is ETGVTQSPTHLIKTRGQQVTLRCSSQSGHNTVSWYQQALGQGPQFIFQYYREEENGRGNFPPRFSGLQFPNYSSELNVNALELDDSALYLCASSVPATGGGAETQYFGPGTRLLVL.

The J gene is TRBJ1-1, the V gene TRBV7-2; no clear D gene. Per germline, CDR1 SGHTA and CDR2 FQGNSA. V was trimmed by 5 bases and J by 7 bases, leaving 17 bases between them. The CDR3 is 14 amino acids. For the CDR3, the DNA is TGTGCCAGCAGCCCTTCTAGGCTTCATGATGAAGCTTTCTTT. It is translated as CASSPSRLHDEAFF.

The chain employs TRBV15 and TRBJ1-4; D is undetermined. The CDR3 covers 14 residues. Trimming removed 5 bases at V and 10 bases at J, with 17 bases between. Germline CDR1 is LNHNV and CDR2 is YYDKDF (reference sequence). CDR3 coding DNA: TGTGCCACCAGCCGCCCCTTAGGGAGAGGAAAACTGTTTTTT. This translates into CATSRPLGRGKLFF.

This clone appeared a single time. The chain recombines TRBV6-2 or TRBV6-3 with TRBJ1-1; D call uncertain. Germline CDR1 reads MNHEY; CDR2 reads SVGEGT. V was cut by 0 bases and J by 11 bases, with 16 bases left in between. CDR3 size: 14 residues. In DNA form, the CDR3 reads TGTGCCAGCAGTTACTCGAGGTCCCCCCGCCGGGCTTTCTTT. Its protein product is CASSYSRSPRRAFF.

A single count supports this clone. The chain couples TRBV9 to TRBJ1-3; no clear D. CDR1 is SGDLS and CDR2 is YYNGEE in the germline V gene. The CDR3 covers 16 residues. V was shortened by 0 bases and J by 4 bases, with 14 bases between the two germline ends. The CDR3 DNA reads as TGTGCCAGCAGCGTAGCGGGAAGAGGGAACGGAAACACCATATATTTT. Translation: CASSVAGRGNGNTIYF.

The chain joins TRBV27 to TRBJ1-3; D is perhaps TRBD1 (5 bases). This CDR3 spans 14 amino acids. Per germline, CDR1 MNHEY and CDR2 SMNVEV (reference sequence). The V end lost 5 bases, the J end lost 0 bases, and 8 bases lay between the germline ends. CDR3 in DNA: TGTGCCAGCAGTGGAACAGGCTCTGGAAACACCATATATTTT. It specifies CASSGTGSGNTIYF.

The rearrangement uses TRBV5-4 and TRBJ2-2, with 10 bases that match TRBD2. CDR3 length: 16 residues. V shed 1 base and J 4 bases; nucleotides not matched to a gene: 4. Germline CDR1 reads SGHNT; CDR2 reads YYREEE (reference sequence). CDR3 in DNA: TGTGCCAGCAGCTTGCAAGCTAGCGGGAGCACCGGGGAGCTGTTTTTT. It translates to CASSLQASGSTGELFF.

The chain carries TRBV4-1 and TRBJ2-1; 8 bases align to TRBD2. The CDR3 runs to 16 residues. Germline loops: CDR1 MGHRA, CDR2 YSYEKL. V lost 1 base and J lost 2; bases outside the gene matches: 4. The CDR3 loop is CASSQVTSGAYNEQFF. Written as DNA, the CDR3 is TGCGCCAGCAGCCAAGTAACTAGCGGAGCCTACAATGAGCAGTTCTTC.

V is TRBV7-2 and J is TRBJ2-7; 8 bases fit TRBD1. The CDR3 totals 15 residues. V shed 1 base and J 7 bases; nucleotides not matched to a gene: 9. The germline CDR1 and CDR2 sequences are SGHTA and FQGNSA. CDR3 DNA sequence: TGTGCCAGCAGCTTAGGGGCCAGGGGGCTGGGAGAGCAGTACTTC. The encoded protein is CASSLGARGLGEQYF.

The count of this clone is one. The same CDR3 can be traced to other DNA sequences in this sample. The V gene is TRBV5-1, the J gene TRBJ1-1; 8 bases are shared with TRBD1. V was pared by 4 bases and J by 5 bases, with 4 bases of the junction left unmatched. CDR3 size: 13 residues. Germline assignment: CDR1 SGHRS and CDR2 YFSETQ. This CDR3 is CASSRDRGTEAFF. DNA for the CDR3: TGCGCCAGCAGCCGAGACAGGGGTACTGAAGCTTTCTTT. Full variable domain (rest looked up from reference TRBV5-1 and TRBJ1-1): KAGVTQTPRYLIKTRGQQVTLSCSPISGHRSVSWYQQTPGQGLQFLFEYFSETQRNKGNFPGRFSGRQFSNSRSEMNVSTLELGDSALYLCASSRDRGTEAFFGQGTRLTVV.

The chain has TRBV27 and TRBJ2-1, with TRBD1 as a possible D gene (5 bases). The CDR3 extends over 14 amino acids. The germline V gene encodes CDR1 MNHEY and CDR2 SMNVEV (reference sequence). V was shortened by 3 bases and J by 5 bases, with 11 bases between the two germline ends. The CDR3 nucleotides read TGTGCCAGCAGTTTCGTGGACAAAGACAATGAGCAGTTCTTC. This gives the protein CASSFVDKDNEQFF.

The chain has TRBV5-4 and TRBJ2-3; the match to TRBD2 covers 9 bases. This CDR3 is 17 amino acids long. Germline V CDR1 and CDR2: SGHNT, YYREEE (reference sequence). V shed 6 bases, J shed 1 base, and the junction held 12 bases outside the gene matches. The CDR3 protein is CASTHGGRGGGTDTQYF. The CDR3 DNA reads TGTGCCAGCACCCATGGGGGGCGGGGGGGCGGCACAGATACGCAGTATTTT.

The rearrangement links TRBV9 to TRBJ2-2; maybe TRBD1 (6 bases). This CDR3 contains 16 residues. Trimming took off 4 bases at V and 0 bases at J, with 13 bases between the two ends. From germline, CDR1 is SGDLS and CDR2 YYNGEE. The CDR3 loop reads CASSSAWTANTGELFF. The CDR3 bases are TGTGCCAGCAGCTCAGCATGGACAGCGAACACCGGGGAGCTGTTTTTT.

The chain is built from TRBV19 and TRBJ2-7, with 8 bases aligning to TRBD1. The CDR3 is 13 amino acids. CDR1 is LNHDA, CDR2 SQIVND, per germline (reference sequence). The V and J ends lost 6 bases and 6 bases, in that order; junction bases with no gene match: 7. CDR3 residues: CASSRPGTGEQYF. CDR3 bases: TGTGCCAGTAGCCGTCCCGGGACAGGCGAGCAGTACTTC.

The chain joins TRBV6-2 or TRBV6-3 to TRBJ1-5; TRBD1 aligns across 8 bases. Unmatched junction bases numbered 15, after V lost 5 bases and J lost 0 bases. The CDR3 runs to 19 residues. Germline V gene lookup returns CDR1 MNHEY and CDR2 SVGEGT. CDR3 residues: CASSLAKFQGAHSNQPQHF. In DNA, the CDR3 is TGTGCCAGCAGTCTAGCTAAGTTTCAGGGGGCGCATAGCAATCAGCCCCAGCATTTT.

This chain uses TRBV27 with TRBJ2-7; D perhaps matches TRBD1 (6 bases). The CDR3 length is 14 residues. Deletions cut 4 bases from V and 0 bases from J, with 10 bases between. The germline CDR1 and CDR2 sequences are MNHEY and SMNVEV (reference sequence). Written as DNA, the CDR3 is TGTGCCAGCAGTTCGACAGGTTACTCCTACGAGCAGTACTTC. It specifies CASSSTGYSYEQYF.

CDR3 loop: CASSVGGTGEQFF. The CDR3 DNA follows: TGTGCCAGCAGCGTAGGAGGGACAGGGGAGCAGTTCTTC. The V call is TRBV9, the J call TRBJ2-1; TRBD1 matches 9 bases. The germline V gene encodes CDR1 SGDLS and CDR2 YYNGEE. This CDR3 is 13 amino acids long. The V segment lost 0 bases and the J segment 10 bases; nucleotides outside the gene matches: 2.

This chain links TRBV6-2 or TRBV6-3 with TRBJ2-7; D might be TRBD1 (7 bases). Trimming shortened V by 6 bases and J by 2 bases, and 20 bases separated the two germline ends. CDR3 length: 16 amino acids. The V gene's germline CDR1 is MNHEY and CDR2 SVGEGT. The CDR3 sequence is CASSTLNRGGPYEQYF. In DNA form, the CDR3 reads TGTGCCAGCAGCACCCTAAACAGGGGAGGTCCCTACGAGCAGTACTTC.

The chain has TRBV4-3 and TRBJ1-6; possible D gene TRBD1, 5 bases. The length of the CDR3 is 16 residues. V lost 1 base and J 5 bases, leaving 12 bases between the germline ends. Germline assignment: CDR1 LGHNA and CDR2 YSLEER. CDR3 DNA sequence: TGCGCCAGCAGCCAAGCCCAGACAGTTCATAATTCACCCCTCCACTTT. Its translation is CASSQAQTVHNSPLHF.

The rearrangement joins TRBV28 to TRBJ2-7; 9 nucleotides agree with TRBD2. V gave up 6 bases and J gave up 0 bases; unmatched junction bases: 6. The CDR3 runs to 15 residues. Germline lookup yields CDR1 MDHEN and CDR2 SYDVKM. CDR3 residues: CASSIPGLASYEQYF. As DNA, the CDR3 is TGTGCCAGCAGCATACCGGGACTAGCCTCCTACGAGCAGTACTTC.

A remark on this clone: Germline is not matched at one junction end, which may reflect a read error. This chain links TRBV7-7 with TRBJ1-5, with D possibly TRBD1 on 5 matching bases. CDR1 is SSHAT, CDR2 FNYEAQ, per germline (reference sequence). The CDR3 is made up of 15 amino acids. In DNA, the CDR3 is TGTGCTAGCAGCTTAGGGGAGCATAGCAATCAGCCCCAGCATTTT. Encoded protein: CASSLGEHSNQPQHF.

The genes are TRBV3-1 (or the pseudogene TRBV3-2) and TRBJ2-2, with 10 positions matching TRBD1. The V gene's germline CDR1 is LGHDT and CDR2 YNNKEL (reference sequence). The length of the CDR3 is 14 residues. With V trimmed by 9 bases and J by 3 bases, 4 bases remained unmatched. The DNA of the CDR3 is TGTGCCAGGGCGGACAGGGGGGACACCGGGGAGCTGTTTTTT. This encodes CARADRGDTGELFF.

As DNA, the CDR3 is TGCAGCGGGATACAGGGGGCAAGGAACACTGAAGCTTTCTTT. Translated: CSGIQGARNTEAFF. The chain links TRBV29-1 to TRBJ1-1, with 9 bases aligning to TRBD1. CDR3 length: 14 amino acids. Germline loops: CDR1 SQVTM, CDR2 ANQGSEA. V shed 7 bases and J 1 base; nucleotides not matched to a gene: 7.